These 30 T cell receptor beta chains originate from one sample sequenced in a study of beta chain features in type 1 diabetes. Reverse transcription of all isolated RNA meant that expressed TCRB transcripts were sequenced. Clones were sequenced by immunoSEQ multiplex PCR, and TCRdb holds only the in-frame ones, with some missing. The sample includes fewer than 55,000 clones, around 45% of them seen just once. Study-level findings and limits: People with Type 1 diabetes carried modestly yet significantly shorter TCRB CDR3s in all four CD4+ subsets.

Their specific antigens are unknown. Input material: Tregs from blood. Every receptor here comes from a man under 40 with type 1 diabetes.

This clone was detected only a few times. This chain links TRBV7-2 with TRBJ2-1; 8 nucleotides line up with TRBD1. This CDR3 region has 12 residues. V was pared by 1 base and J by 16 bases, with 6 bases of the junction left unmatched. Per germline, CDR1 SGHTA and CDR2 FQGNSA. In DNA form, the CDR3 reads TGTGCCAGCAGCTTAGTCCGGGACAGGTCCTTCTTC. Its translation is CASSLVRDRSFF. The whole variable domain, filled in from reference TRBV7-2 and TRBJ2-1, reads GAGVSQSPSNKVTEKGKDVELRCDPISGHTALYWYRQSLGQGLEFLIYFQGNSAPDKSGLPSDRFSAERTGGSVSTLTIQRTQQEDSAVYLCASSLVRDRSFFGPGTRLTVL.

CDR3 bases: TGTGCCAGCAGCTATAGCGGGAGAGGGGTAAATGAGCAGTTCTTC. As protein: CASSYSGRGVNEQFF. The chain has TRBV11-2 and TRBJ2-1; 9 bases are a match to TRBD2. Germline CDR1 and CDR2: SGHAT and FQNNGV. The CDR3 runs to 15 residues. The J segment lost 7 bases and the V segment lost 4 bases, leaving 8 bases of the junction unmatched.

This clone has just a few counts. The gene calls are TRBV2 and TRBJ2-2; tentative D call: TRBD1 (5 bases). Per germline, CDR1 SNHLY and CDR2 FYNNEI. The CDR3 has 14 amino acids. With 7 bases removed from V and 5 bases from J, the gap between germline ends came to 14 bases. This chain's CDR3 is CASTGRVGTGELFF. The CDR3 nucleotides are TGTGCCAGCACGGGCAGGGTAGGGACCGGGGAGCTGTTTTTT. The entire variable domain, with the rest obtained from reference TRBV2 and TRBJ2-2, is as follows: EPEVTQTPSHQVTQMGQEVILRCVPISNHLYFYWYRQILGQKVEFLVSFYNNEISEKSEIFDDQFSVERPDGSNFTLKIRSTKLEDSAMYFCASTGRVGTGELFFGEGSRLTVL.

The chain carries TRBV6-6 and TRBJ1-2; tentative D call: TRBD1 (5 bases). V was clipped by 6 bases and J by 8 bases, with 13 bases between them. Germline V CDR1 and CDR2: MNHNY, SVGAGI (reference sequence). The CDR3 is 12 residues long. This CDR3 reads CASRTTDGGYTF. In DNA form, the CDR3 reads TGTGCCAGCAGAACGACAGACGGCGGCTACACCTTC.

This chain links TRBV30 with TRBJ2-1; 9 bases match TRBD2. The CDR3 length is 15 residues. CDR1 and CDR2 (germline): GTSNPN, SVGIG (reference sequence). V gave up 2 bases and J gave up 5 bases; unmatched junction bases: 7. CDR3 amino acids: CAWSTRTSENNEQFF. CDR3 coding DNA: TGTGCCTGGAGTACCCGGACTAGCGAAAACAATGAGCAGTTCTTC.

The chain has TRBV5-1 and TRBJ1-1, with 7 nucleotides matching TRBD1. The V gene's germline CDR1 is SGHRS and CDR2 YFSETQ. V lost 2 bases, J lost 7 bases, and 5 bases stayed unmatched. The CDR3 is made up of 13 amino acids. CDR3 bases: TGCGCCAGCAGCTTAGGGGGCGCAGATGAAGCTTTCTTT. This gives the protein CASSLGGADEAFF.

The V call is TRBV6-1, the J call TRBJ2-1; D is perhaps TRBD2 (5 bases). Trimming removed 6 bases from V and 2 bases from J, with 11 bases in between. Per the germline V gene, CDR1 is MNHNS and CDR2 is SASEGT. The CDR3 totals 14 residues. The CDR3 DNA is TGTGCCAGCAGGAGGGAGTTCGCCTACAATGAGCAGTTCTTC. It codes for CASRREFAYNEQFF.

V is TRBV28 and J is TRBJ2-7; D is uncertain. CDR3 length: 10 amino acids. The germline CDR1 and CDR2 sequences are MDHEN and SYDVKM. With 5 bases removed from V and 4 bases from J, the gap between germline ends came to 3 bases. The CDR3 nucleotides are TGTGCCAGCAGTCAGTACGAGCAGTACTTC. It yields the protein CASSQYEQYF.

A few counts support this clone. The chain combines TRBV30 with TRBJ2-7, with 10 bases identical to TRBD2. This CDR3 region has 13 residues. The ends lost 4 bases at V and 6 bases at J; junction bases unmatched: 6. In germline, CDR1 is GTSNPN, CDR2 SVGIG (reference sequence). The CDR3 DNA reads TGTGCCTGGACCCTAGCGGGAGCGGGCGAGCAGTACTTC. Translating gives CAWTLAGAGEQYF.

This clone was recorded a few times. The rearrangement links TRBV7-9 to TRBJ1-4; D is unclear. Germline V gene data show CDR1 as SEHNR and CDR2 as FQNEAQ (reference sequence). Trimming left V 0 bases short and J 4 bases short, with 3 bases between. This CDR3 has 13 residues. The CDR3 DNA sequence: TGTGCCAGCAGCTTAGCCAGTAATGAAAAACTGTTTTTT. Amino acids: CASSLASNEKLFF. Full variable domain (rest looked up from reference TRBV7-9 and TRBJ1-4): DTGVSQNPRHKITKRGQNVTFRCDPISEHNRLYWYRQTLGQGPEFLTYFQNEAQLEKSRLLSDRFSAERPKGSFSTLEIQRTEQGDSAMYLCASSLASNEKLFFGSGTQLSVL.

This clone counts as medium-sized. V and J are TRBV7-8 and TRBJ1-4; 10 nucleotides match TRBD1. Germline V gene sequence: CDR1 SGHVS, CDR2 FQNEAQ. This CDR3 has 17 residues. Losses at the gene ends were 0 bases for V and 7 bases for J; bases not matched to a gene: 8. This CDR3 is CASSLAEGDRGAEKLFF. CDR3 coding DNA: TGTGCCAGCAGCTTAGCGGAAGGGGACAGGGGCGCTGAAAAACTGTTTTTT.

This clone was found a few times. This sequence joins TRBV5-1 and TRBJ2-5, with D possibly matching TRBD1 (5 bases). Germline V CDR1 and CDR2: SGHRS, YFSETQ. Trimming pared 2 bases from V and 1 base from J, leaving 6 bases between. The CDR3 runs to 13 residues. In nucleotides, the CDR3 is TGCGCCAGCAGCTTCGACAGCCAAGAGACCCAGTACTTC. Amino acid sequence: CASSFDSQETQYF.

In its sample, this clone was seen a few times. CDR3 DNA sequence: TGTGCCAGCAGATGGACAGGGGCTAACTATGGCTACACCTTC. The encoded protein is CASRWTGANYGYTF. This rearrangement joins TRBV2 to TRBJ1-2, with 9 nucleotides matching TRBD1. This CDR3 contains 14 residues. V gave up 6 bases and J gave up 0 bases; unmatched junction bases: 2. Germline V gives CDR1 SNHLY, CDR2 FYNNEI. The full variable domain, with the rest looked up from reference TRBV2 and TRBJ1-2, is EPEVTQTPSHQVTQMGQEVILRCVPISNHLYFYWYRQILGQKVEFLVSFYNNEISEKSEIFDDQFSVERPDGSNFTLKIRSTKLEDSAMYFCASRWTGANYGYTFGSGTRLTVV.

The sample holds a few counts of this clone. V gene TRBV14 combines with J gene TRBJ2-1, with 7 bases aligning to TRBD2. Germline CDR1 reads SGHDN; CDR2 reads FVKESK. The CDR3 sequence is 16 residues long. V was pared by 4 bases and J by 1 base, with 7 bases of the junction left unmatched. The CDR3 coding sequence is TGTGCCAGCAGCCCACGGGGGGACGGGTCCTACAATGAGCAGTTCTTC. Translating it yields CASSPRGDGSYNEQFF.

V is TRBV5-4 and J is TRBJ1-2, with 7 positions matching TRBD1. This CDR3 contains 14 residues. V was pared by 2 bases and J by 10 bases, with 11 bases of the junction left unmatched. Germline CDR1 reads SGHNT; CDR2 reads YYREEE (reference sequence). CDR3 nucleotides: TGTGCCAGCAGCTTCCGGGCCGACAGGGTCTACTACACCTTC. Residues: CASSFRADRVYYTF.

The rearrangement joins TRBV28 to TRBJ2-1; D may be TRBD1 (6 bases). Trimming took 4 bases from V and 0 from J, leaving 16 bases between them. Germline V gives CDR1 MDHEN, CDR2 SYDVKM. The CDR3 contains 17 residues. This CDR3 is CASSSGQSLSSYNEQFF. CDR3 DNA: TGTGCCAGCAGTTCCGGACAGAGTCTCAGCTCCTACAATGAGCAGTTCTTC.

The chain is built from TRBV6-1 and TRBJ1-1, with D uncertain. The V end lost 6 bases, the J end lost 11 bases, and 16 bases lay between the germline ends. The germline V gene has CDR1 MNHNS and CDR2 SASEGT. The CDR3 length is 12 residues. CDR3 loop: CASRTASPEAFF. The DNA for the CDR3 is TGTGCCAGCAGAACGGCCTCCCCGGAGGCTTTCTTT.

This clone was seen more than once but under ten times. The chain recombines TRBV25-1 with TRBJ2-7, with TRBD1 matching 7 bases. CDR3 length: 14 residues. J gave up 1 base and V 4 bases, and 4 bases lay outside the gene matches. In germline, CDR1 is MGHDK, CDR2 SYGVNS. The CDR3: CASSVTGWSYEQYF. DNA for the CDR3: TGTGCCAGCAGTGTGACAGGGTGGTCCTACGAGCAGTACTTC.

The rearrangement links TRBV28 to TRBJ1-2; tentatively, D is TRBD1 (6 bases). The length of the CDR3 is 14 residues. The ends were cut back, 1 base at V and 3 bases at J, with 9 bases in the middle. Germline values: CDR1 MDHEN, CDR2 SYDVKM. CDR3 sequence (DNA): TGTGCCAGCAGTTTATCGGACAGCTACTATGGCTACACCTTC. This encodes CASSLSDSYYGYTF.

In DNA, the CDR3 is TGTGCCAGCAGCATGGACCCCGGCGGAGATACGCAGTATTTT. Translating it yields CASSMDPGGDTQYF. The rearrangement joins TRBV5-6 to TRBJ2-3, with no clear D. V was clipped by 4 bases and J by 5 bases, with 14 bases between them. CDR1 SGHDT and CDR2 YYEEEE come from the germline V gene. The CDR3 consists of 14 residues.

The V gene is TRBV2, the J gene TRBJ2-2, with a tentative D call TRBD2 (6 bases). The CDR3 has 15 amino acids. The germline V gene encodes CDR1 SNHLY and CDR2 FYNNEI. Trimming removed 4 bases at V and 8 bases at J, with 17 bases between. The CDR3 region has the DNA TGTGCCAGCAGTGCGGACGGAGGGTCCGGGGGGGAGCTGTTTTTT. Its translation is CASSADGGSGGELFF.

J is TRBJ2-7 and V is TRBV6-6; D ambiguous. V was pared by 5 bases and J by 3 bases, with 5 bases between. Germline loops: CDR1 MNHNY, CDR2 SVGAGI (reference sequence). The CDR3 totals 11 residues. DNA of the CDR3: TGTGCCAGCAGTCTAAACTACGAGCAGTACTTC. Its protein product is CASSLNYEQYF.

This rearrangement joins TRBV7-9 to TRBJ2-3; 8 bases agree with TRBD2. Germline trimming cut 5 bases from V and 5 bases from J; bases unmatched to any gene: 6. The CDR3 has 14 residues. Looked up from germline, CDR1 is SEHNR and CDR2 is FQNEAQ (reference sequence). CDR3 nucleotides: TGTGCCAGCAGCCCTACGGCGGGAGGAGATACGCAGTATTTT. Encoded protein: CASSPTAGGDTQYF. Complete variable domain (other parts from reference TRBV7-9 and TRBJ2-3): DTGVSQNPRHKITKRGQNVTFRCDPISEHNRLYWYRQTLGQGPEFLTYFQNEAQLEKSRLLSDRFSAERPKGSFSTLEIQRTEQGDSAMYLCASSPTAGGDTQYFGPGTRLTVL.

The V gene is TRBV15, the J gene TRBJ2-5; 7 bases map to TRBD1. The V and J ends lost 0 bases and 4 bases, in that order; junction bases with no gene match: 5. The CDR3 has 15 amino acids. Germline loops: CDR1 LNHNV, CDR2 YYDKDF (reference sequence). Written as DNA, the CDR3 is TGTGCCACCAGCAGAGACCGGGACAGAGGAGAGACCCAGTACTTC. Protein sequence: CATSRDRDRGETQYF.

The chain is built from TRBV5-1 and TRBJ2-2; D may be TRBD1 (6 bases). The CDR3 spans 15 residues. V was pared by 0 bases and J by 4 bases, with 10 bases between. Per the germline V gene, CDR1 is SGHRS and CDR2 is YFSETQ. The CDR3 here is CASSLVRDTTGELFF. The CDR3 nucleotides read TGCGCCAGCAGCTTGGTAAGGGACACCACCGGGGAGCTGTTTTTT.

At least ten counts were recorded for this clone. J is TRBJ1-4 and V is TRBV14; 9 bases align to TRBD1. This CDR3 contains 15 residues. Looked up from germline, CDR1 is SGHDN and CDR2 is FVKESK. The V gene end was trimmed by 1 base and the J gene end by 6 bases; junction bases not matched to a gene: 3. The CDR3 here is CASSQAGQGHEKLFF. CDR3 nucleotides: TGTGCCAGCAGCCAAGCGGGACAGGGCCATGAAAAACTGTTTTTT.

The chain is built from TRBV10-3 and TRBJ2-3; 11 bases line up with TRBD2. V shed 9 bases and J 5 bases; nucleotides not matched to a gene: 16. This CDR3 is built from 17 residues. Germline-derived CDR1 and CDR2 are ENHRY and SYGVKD. CDR3 region: CAIGTSGKGAGGDTQYF. The CDR3 DNA reads as TGTGCCATAGGGACTAGCGGAAAAGGCGCCGGTGGAGATACGCAGTATTTT.

This clone was observed a single time. The J gene is TRBJ2-7, the V gene TRBV28; tentatively, D is TRBD2 (5 bases). Germline lookup yields CDR1 MDHEN and CDR2 SYDVKM. This CDR3 is 15 amino acids long. Trimming cost V 7 bases and J 7 bases, with 23 bases left between them. Written as DNA, the CDR3 is TGTGCCAGCACCGTCCTAGCACCTCAGACCTCTGAGCAGTACTTC. Its protein is CASTVLAPQTSEQYF.

This sequence joins TRBV27 and TRBJ1-1, with TRBD1 identical over 8 bases. The length of the CDR3 is 17 residues. Losses at the gene ends were 6 bases for V and 4 bases for J; bases not matched to a gene: 16. The V gene's germline CDR1 is MNHEY and CDR2 SMNVEV (reference sequence). CDR3 nucleotide sequence: TGTGCCAGCAGCCGATACTCGACAGGGGCATTTTTCACTGAAGCTTTCTTT. Translated: CASSRYSTGAFFTEAFF.

The rearrangement uses TRBV4-1 and TRBJ2-1; 7 bases fit TRBD2. Germline CDR1 MGHRA, CDR2 YSYEKL. Trimming at V came to 3 bases and at J to 2 bases, leaving 10 bases not matched to a gene. This CDR3 has 17 amino acids. The CDR3 nucleotides read TGCGCCAGCAGCCAGGCCCTGCAGCGGGACCCCTACAATGAGCAGTTCTTC. The encoded protein is CASSQALQRDPYNEQFF.